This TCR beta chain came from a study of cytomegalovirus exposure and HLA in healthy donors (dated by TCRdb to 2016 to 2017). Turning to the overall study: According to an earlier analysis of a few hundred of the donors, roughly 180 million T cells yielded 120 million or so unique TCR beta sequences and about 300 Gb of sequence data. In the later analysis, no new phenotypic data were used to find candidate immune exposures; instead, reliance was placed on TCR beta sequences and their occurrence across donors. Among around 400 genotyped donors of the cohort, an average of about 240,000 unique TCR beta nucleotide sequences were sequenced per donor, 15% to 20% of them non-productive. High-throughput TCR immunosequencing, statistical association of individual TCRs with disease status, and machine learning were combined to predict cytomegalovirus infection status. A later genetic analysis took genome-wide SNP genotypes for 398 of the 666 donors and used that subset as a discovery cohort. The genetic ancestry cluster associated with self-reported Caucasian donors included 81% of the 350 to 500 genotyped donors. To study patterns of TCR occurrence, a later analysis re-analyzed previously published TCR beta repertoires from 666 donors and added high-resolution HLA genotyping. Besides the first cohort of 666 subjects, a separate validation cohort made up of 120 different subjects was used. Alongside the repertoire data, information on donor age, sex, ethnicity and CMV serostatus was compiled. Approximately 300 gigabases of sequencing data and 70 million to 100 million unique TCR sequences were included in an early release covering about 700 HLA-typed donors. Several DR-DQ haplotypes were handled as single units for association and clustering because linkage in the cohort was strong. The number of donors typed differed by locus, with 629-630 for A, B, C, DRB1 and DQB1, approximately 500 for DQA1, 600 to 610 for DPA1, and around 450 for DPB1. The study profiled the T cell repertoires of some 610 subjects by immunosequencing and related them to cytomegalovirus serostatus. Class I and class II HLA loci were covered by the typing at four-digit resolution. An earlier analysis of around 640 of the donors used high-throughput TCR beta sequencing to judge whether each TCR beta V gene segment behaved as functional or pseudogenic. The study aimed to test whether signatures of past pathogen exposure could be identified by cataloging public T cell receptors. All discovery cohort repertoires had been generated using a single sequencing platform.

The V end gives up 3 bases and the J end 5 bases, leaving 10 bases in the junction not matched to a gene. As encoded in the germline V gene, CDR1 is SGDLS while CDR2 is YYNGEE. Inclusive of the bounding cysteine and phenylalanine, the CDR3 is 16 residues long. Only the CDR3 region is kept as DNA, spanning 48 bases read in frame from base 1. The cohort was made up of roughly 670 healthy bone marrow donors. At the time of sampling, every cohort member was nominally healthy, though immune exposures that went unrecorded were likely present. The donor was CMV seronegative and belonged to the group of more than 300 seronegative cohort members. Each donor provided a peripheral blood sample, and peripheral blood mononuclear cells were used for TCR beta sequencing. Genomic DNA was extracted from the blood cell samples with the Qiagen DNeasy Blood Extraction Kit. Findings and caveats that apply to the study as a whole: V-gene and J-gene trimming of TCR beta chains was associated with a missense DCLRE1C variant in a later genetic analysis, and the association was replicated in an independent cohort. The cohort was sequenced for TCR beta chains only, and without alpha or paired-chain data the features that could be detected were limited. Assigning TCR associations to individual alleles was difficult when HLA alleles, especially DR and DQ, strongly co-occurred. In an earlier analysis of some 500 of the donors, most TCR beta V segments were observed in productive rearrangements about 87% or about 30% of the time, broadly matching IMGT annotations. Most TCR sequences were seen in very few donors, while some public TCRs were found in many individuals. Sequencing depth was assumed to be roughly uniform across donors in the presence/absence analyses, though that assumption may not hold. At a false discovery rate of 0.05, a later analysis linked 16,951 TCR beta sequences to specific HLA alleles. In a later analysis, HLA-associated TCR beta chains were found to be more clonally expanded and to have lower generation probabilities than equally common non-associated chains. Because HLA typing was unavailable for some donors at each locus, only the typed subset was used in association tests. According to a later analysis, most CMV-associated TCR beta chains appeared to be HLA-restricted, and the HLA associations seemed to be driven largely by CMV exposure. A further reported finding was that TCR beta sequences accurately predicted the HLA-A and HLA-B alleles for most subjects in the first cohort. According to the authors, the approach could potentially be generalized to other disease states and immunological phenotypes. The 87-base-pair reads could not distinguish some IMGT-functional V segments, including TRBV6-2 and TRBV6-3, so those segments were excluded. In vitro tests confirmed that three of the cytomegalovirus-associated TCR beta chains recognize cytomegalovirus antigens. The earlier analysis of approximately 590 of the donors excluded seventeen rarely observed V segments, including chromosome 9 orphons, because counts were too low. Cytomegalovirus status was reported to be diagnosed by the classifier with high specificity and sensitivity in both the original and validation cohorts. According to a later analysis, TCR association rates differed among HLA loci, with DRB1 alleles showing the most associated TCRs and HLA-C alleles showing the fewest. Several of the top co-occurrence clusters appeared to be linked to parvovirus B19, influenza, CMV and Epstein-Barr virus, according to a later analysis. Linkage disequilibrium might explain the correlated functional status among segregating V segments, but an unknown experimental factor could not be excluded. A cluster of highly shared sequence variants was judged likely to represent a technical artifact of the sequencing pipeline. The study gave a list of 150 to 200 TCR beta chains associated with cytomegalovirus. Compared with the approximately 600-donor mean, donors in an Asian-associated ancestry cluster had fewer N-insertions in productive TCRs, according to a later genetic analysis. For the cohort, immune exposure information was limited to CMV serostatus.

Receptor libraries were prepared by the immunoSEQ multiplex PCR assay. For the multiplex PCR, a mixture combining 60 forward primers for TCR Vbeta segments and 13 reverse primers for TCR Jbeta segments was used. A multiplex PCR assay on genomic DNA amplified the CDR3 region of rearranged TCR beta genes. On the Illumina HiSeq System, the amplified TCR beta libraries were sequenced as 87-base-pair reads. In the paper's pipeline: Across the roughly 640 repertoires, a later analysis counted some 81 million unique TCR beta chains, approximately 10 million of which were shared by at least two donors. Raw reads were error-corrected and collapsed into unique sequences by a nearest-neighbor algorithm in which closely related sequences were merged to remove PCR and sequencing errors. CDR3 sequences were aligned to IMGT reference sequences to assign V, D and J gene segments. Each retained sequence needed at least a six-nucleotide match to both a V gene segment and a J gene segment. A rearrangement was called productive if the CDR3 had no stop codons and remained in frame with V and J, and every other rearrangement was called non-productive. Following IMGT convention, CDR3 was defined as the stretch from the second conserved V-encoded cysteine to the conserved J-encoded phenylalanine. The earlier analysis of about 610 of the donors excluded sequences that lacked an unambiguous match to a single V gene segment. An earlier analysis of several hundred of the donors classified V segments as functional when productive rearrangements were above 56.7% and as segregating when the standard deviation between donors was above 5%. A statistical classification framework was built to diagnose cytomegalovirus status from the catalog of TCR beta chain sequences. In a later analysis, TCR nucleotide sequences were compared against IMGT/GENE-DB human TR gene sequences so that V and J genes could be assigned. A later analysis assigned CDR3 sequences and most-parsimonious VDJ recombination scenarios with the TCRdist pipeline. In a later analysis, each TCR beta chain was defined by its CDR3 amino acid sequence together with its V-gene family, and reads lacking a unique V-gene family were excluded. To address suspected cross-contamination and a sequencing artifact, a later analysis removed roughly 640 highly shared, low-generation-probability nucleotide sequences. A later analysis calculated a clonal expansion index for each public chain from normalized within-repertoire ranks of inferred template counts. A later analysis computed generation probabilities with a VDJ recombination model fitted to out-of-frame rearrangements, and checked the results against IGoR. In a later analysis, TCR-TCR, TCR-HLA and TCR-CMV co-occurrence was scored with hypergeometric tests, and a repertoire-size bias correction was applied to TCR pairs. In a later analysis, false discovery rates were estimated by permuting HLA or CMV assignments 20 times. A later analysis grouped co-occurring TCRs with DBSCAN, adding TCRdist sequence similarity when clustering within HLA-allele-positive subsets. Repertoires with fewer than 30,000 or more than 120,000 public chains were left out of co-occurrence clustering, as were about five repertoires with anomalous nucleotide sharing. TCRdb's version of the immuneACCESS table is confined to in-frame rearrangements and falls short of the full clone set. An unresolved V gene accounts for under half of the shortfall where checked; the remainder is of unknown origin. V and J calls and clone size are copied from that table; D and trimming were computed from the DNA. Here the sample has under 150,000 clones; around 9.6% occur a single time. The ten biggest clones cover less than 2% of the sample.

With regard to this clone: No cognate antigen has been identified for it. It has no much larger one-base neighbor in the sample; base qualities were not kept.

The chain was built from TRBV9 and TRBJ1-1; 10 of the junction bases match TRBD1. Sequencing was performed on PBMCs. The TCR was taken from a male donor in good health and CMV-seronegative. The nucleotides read TGTGCCAGCAGCGCACGGACAGGGGGGGGTAATACTGAAGCTTTCTTT. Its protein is CASSARTGGGNTEAFF.